This is a list of T cell receptor beta chains from one sample in a study of post-analysis software for immune sequencing data. One entry per CDR3 protein, called by TCRdb with MiXCR from the PCR reads. The data show over 300,000 distinct CDR3 sequences, roughly 30% seen once. Source material: blood. The receptors stem from a girl aged 10-17 years with multiple sclerosis. Both conserved end residues are part of each CDR3. The D gene is left open where the match is weak. Where a row states a size, it is once, few, many or the class of an expanded clone; other rows omit it.

TRBD2,TRBV12-3/TRBV12-4,TRBJ2-5,NA,CASSRRGGLGETQYF,TGTGCCAGCAGCCGGCGGGGGGGCCTGGGAGAGACCCAGTACTTC
NA,TRBV3-1,TRBJ2-3,few,CASSQEPGFTDTQYF,TGTGCCAGCAGCCAAGAACCGGGATTCACAGATACGCAGTATTTT
NA,TRBV7-6,TRBJ2-3,NA,CASSLARLADTQYF,TGTGCCAGCAGCTTAGCGAGGCTGGCAGATACGCAGTATTTT
TRBD2,TRBV3-1,TRBJ2-7,many,CASSFLGGEIEQYF,TGTGCCAGCAGCTTCCTGGGGGGGGAAATCGAGCAGTACTTC
TRBD1,TRBV20-1,TRBJ1-2,many,CSARDSAGGNYGYTF,TGCAGTGCTAGAGATTCGGCAGGGGGGAATTATGGCTACACCTTC
NA,TRBV28,TRBJ1-2,NA,CASSSREGYGYTF,TGTGCCAGCAGTTCCCGAGAGGGCTATGGCTACACCTTC
TRBD1,TRBV4-1,TRBJ1-2,few,CASSQDGDRGYGYTF,TGCGCCAGCAGCCAAGATGGTGACAGGGGCTATGGCTACACCTTC
NA,TRBV12-3/TRBV12-4,TRBJ2-5,NA,CASRQEQQETQYF,TGTGCCAGCAGACAGGAACAACAAGAGACCCAGTACTTC
NA,TRBV30,TRBJ1-2,NA,CAWSSQGTYGYTF,TGTGCCTGGAGCTCCCAGGGGACCTATGGCTACACCTTC
TRBD1,TRBV4-3,TRBJ2-5,NA,CASSQDTKNHRGPRAETQYF,TGCGCCAGCAGCCAAGATACTAAAAATCACAGGGGACCACGGGCGGAGACCCAGTACTTC
NA,TRBV7-3,TRBJ2-7,few,CASSLRRNYEQYF,TGTGCCAGCAGCTTAAGACGGAATTACGAGCAGTACTTC
TRBD1,TRBV24-1,TRBJ1-2,NA,CATSDPTGQGYTF,TGTGCCACCAGTGATCCGACAGGGCAAGGCTACACCTTC
NA,TRBV6-6,TRBJ1-6,few,CASSSGPESGPLHF,TGTGCCAGCAGTTCGGGTCCGGAGTCGGGACCCCTCCACTTT
NA,TRBV3-1,TRBJ1-3,NA,CASSQDHGNTIYF,TGTGCCAGCAGCCAAGATCATGGAAACACCATATATTTT
TRBD2,TRBV5-1,TRBJ2-3,NA,CASSPWGGGVADTQYF,TGCGCCAGCAGCCCCTGGGGCGGGGGAGTCGCAGATACGCAGTATTTT
NA,TRBV20-1,TRBJ2-4,few,CSAGGTATLAKNIQYF,TGCAGTGCTGGGGGGACAGCAACGCTAGCCAAAAACATTCAGTACTTC
TRBD1,TRBV3-1,TRBJ2-6,NA,CASSQATGGAGANVLTF,TGTGCCAGCAGCCAGGCTACAGGGGGCGCTGGGGCCAACGTCCTGACTTTC
TRBD2,TRBV7-2,TRBJ2-1,NA,CASSSGTSVHEQFF,TGTGCCAGCAGCTCAGGGACTAGCGTCCATGAGCAGTTCTTC
NA,TRBV5-1,TRBJ2-5,few,CASSLELERTQYF,TGCGCCAGCAGCTTGGAGCTGGAACGGACCCAGTACTTC
NA,TRBV20-1,TRBJ1-6,NA,CSARRQYNSPLHF,TGCAGTGCCAGGAGACAGTATAATTCACCCCTCCACTTT
NA,TRBV4-1,TRBJ1-1,NA,CASSQEIGVEAFF,TGCGCCAGCAGCCAAGAGATAGGGGTGGAAGCTTTCTTT
NA,TRBV6-5,TRBJ2-1,NA,CASNRTLSSYNEQFF,TGTGCCAGCAACCGAACACTAAGCTCCTACAATGAGCAGTTCTTC
NA,TRBV12-3/TRBV12-4,TRBJ1-4,once,CASSLMSGEREKLFF,TGTGCCAGCAGTTTAATGTCGGGGGAGAGAGAAAAACTGTTTTTT
NA,TRBV3-1,TRBJ2-5,few,CASSPTGIQETQYF,TGTGCCAGCAGCCCTACAGGGATCCAAGAGACCCAGTACTTC
TRBD1,TRBV7-2,TRBJ1-6,NA,CASSTGTGDNSPLHF,TGTGCCAGCAGCACCGGGACAGGGGATAATTCACCCCTCCACTTT
NA,TRBV5-1,TRBJ1-2,few,CASSEGGNYGYTF,TGCGCCAGCAGCGAGGGGGGAAACTATGGCTACACCTTC
NA,TRBV5-1,TRBJ1-1,NA,CASSMGDTGAFF,TGCGCCAGCAGCATGGGGGACACTGGAGCTTTCTTT
TRBD2,TRBV20-1,TRBJ2-4,few,CSASAGLPFYIQYF,TGCAGTGCTAGTGCGGGACTACCCTTTTACATTCAGTACTTC
TRBD2,TRBV7-2,TRBJ2-1,few,CASSLTPRGGRNEQFF,TGTGCCAGCAGCTTAACGCCGCGGGGGGGCCGCAATGAGCAGTTCTTC
TRBD1,TRBV5-8,TRBJ2-5,few,CASILLQGARETQYF,TGTGCCAGCATCCTTCTACAGGGGGCCCGAGAGACCCAGTACTTC
NA,TRBV6-5,TRBJ2-7,few,CASSYSGTPTFSYEQYF,TGTGCCAGCAGTTATTCCGGGACACCAACCTTCTCCTACGAGCAGTACTTC
TRBD2,TRBV3-1,TRBJ2-3,NA,CASSAFEEGVAGDTDTQYF,TGTGCCAGCAGCGCTTTCGAAGAGGGGGTAGCGGGGGACACAGATACGCAGTATTTT
NA,TRBV29-1,TRBJ1-3,NA,CSVTGIGNTIYF,TGCAGCGTTACAGGGATTGGAAACACCATATATTTT
TRBD1,TRBV20-1,TRBJ1-1,NA,CSASRDRKTWGDTEAFF,TGCAGTGCTAGCCGGGACAGGAAGACGTGGGGGGACACTGAAGCTTTCTTT
NA,TRBV5-1,TRBJ2-3,NA,CASNEGDSTDTQYF,TGCGCCAGCAACGAGGGGGACAGCACAGATACGCAGTATTTT
TRBD2,TRBV20-1,TRBJ2-3,NA,CSASLVAGATDTQYF,TGCAGTGCTAGTCTGGTAGCGGGGGCCACAGATACGCAGTATTTT
TRBD2,TRBV15,TRBJ2-1,few,CATSRETGGPFF,TGTGCCACCAGCAGAGAGACGGGGGGGCCGTTCTTC
TRBD2,TRBV10-3,TRBJ2-7,NA,CAISEGIGTSERSSYEQYF,TGTGCCATCAGTGAGGGGATAGGGACTAGCGAACGGAGCTCCTACGAGCAGTACTTC
NA,TRBV27,TRBJ2-1,NA,CASSSPGQTPSNEQFF,TGTGCCAGCAGTTCTCCGGGACAAACCCCTTCCAATGAGCAGTTCTTC
TRBD2,TRBV12-3/TRBV12-4,TRBJ2-3,NA,CVSSPWSGGALSTDTQYF,TGTGTCAGCAGTCCCTGGAGCGGGGGGGCCCTAAGCACAGATACGCAGTATTTT
TRBD1,TRBV6-5,TRBJ2-2,NA,CASSYGQGNTGELFF,TGTGCCAGCAGTTACGGACAGGGGAACACCGGGGAGCTGTTTTTT
TRBD2,TRBV5-1,TRBJ2-5,NA,CASRLAGSQETQYF,TGCGCCAGCAGACTAGCGGGGAGCCAAGAGACCCAGTACTTC
TRBD2,TRBV5-1,TRBJ2-5,NA,CASGEGAETQYF,TGCGCCAGCGGGGAGGGTGCAGAGACCCAGTACTTC
TRBD2,TRBV7-2,TRBJ2-5,NA,CASTQGLVFETQYF,TGTGCCAGCACCCAGGGACTAGTGTTCGAGACCCAGTACTTC
NA,TRBV20-1,TRBJ2-3,NA,CSARAETDTQYF,TGCAGTGCTAGGGCAGAAACAGATACGCAGTATTTT
TRBD1,TRBV7-2,TRBJ1-5,NA,CASSGTGTASNQPQHF,TGTGCCAGCAGCGGGACCGGGACAGCTAGCAATCAGCCCCAGCATTTT
TRBD2,TRBV4-2,TRBJ2-3,few,CASSQDSLAGGFTDTQYF,TGTGCCAGCAGCCAAGATTCGCTCGCGGGGGGGTTCACAGATACGCAGTATTTT
TRBD1,TRBV7-8,TRBJ1-4,few,CASSLAKGGTNEKLFF,TGTGCCAGCAGCTTAGCGAAAGGGGGCACTAATGAAAAACTGTTTTTT
NA,TRBV6-1,TRBJ2-5,few,CASSVGHVQETQYF,TGTGCCAGCAGTGTGGGCCATGTACAAGAGACCCAGTACTTC
NA,TRBV20-1,TRBJ1-5,few,CSARDLTTGASYSNQPQHF,TGCAGTGCTAGAGATCTTACGACAGGAGCCTCTTATAGCAATCAGCCCCAGCATTTT
NA,TRBV21-1,TRBJ1-2,few,CAGVAGTLIGYTF,TGTGCCGGAGTGGCCGGGACTCTTATTGGCTACACCTTC